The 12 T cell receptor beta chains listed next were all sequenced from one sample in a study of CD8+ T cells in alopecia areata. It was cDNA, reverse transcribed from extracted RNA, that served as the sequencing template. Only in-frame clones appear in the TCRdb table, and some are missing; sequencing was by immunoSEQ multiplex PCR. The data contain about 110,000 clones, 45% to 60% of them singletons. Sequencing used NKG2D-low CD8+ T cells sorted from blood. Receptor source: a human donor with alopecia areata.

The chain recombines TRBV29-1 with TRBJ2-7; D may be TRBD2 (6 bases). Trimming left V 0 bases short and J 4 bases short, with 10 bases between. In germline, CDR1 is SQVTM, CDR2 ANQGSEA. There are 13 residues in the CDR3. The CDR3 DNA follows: TGCAGCGTTGAAGAGGGAGGATTGTACGAGCAGTACTTC. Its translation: CSVEEGGLYEQYF.

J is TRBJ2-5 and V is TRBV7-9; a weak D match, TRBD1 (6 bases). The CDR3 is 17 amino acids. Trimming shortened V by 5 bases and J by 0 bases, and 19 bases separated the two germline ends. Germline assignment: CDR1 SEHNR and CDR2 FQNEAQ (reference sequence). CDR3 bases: TGTGCCAGCAGCACCACCCGTGGGTACAGGGACCAAGAGACCCAGTACTTC. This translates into CASSTTRGYRDQETQYF. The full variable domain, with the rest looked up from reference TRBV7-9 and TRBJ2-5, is DTGVSQNPRHKITKRGQNVTFRCDPISEHNRLYWYRQTLGQGPEFLTYFQNEAQLEKSRLLSDRFSAERPKGSFSTLEIQRTEQGDSAMYLCASSTTRGYRDQETQYFGPGTRLLVL.

The CDR3 DNA is TGTGCCAGTAGTCAGGGGGACTCCTACGAGCAGTACTTC. As protein: CASSQGDSYEQYF. The chain links TRBV19 to TRBJ2-7; 7 bases match TRBD1. The ends lost 5 bases at V and 0 bases at J; junction bases unmatched: 1. The CDR3 covers 13 residues. CDR1 is LNHDA and CDR2 is SQIVND in the germline V gene (reference sequence).

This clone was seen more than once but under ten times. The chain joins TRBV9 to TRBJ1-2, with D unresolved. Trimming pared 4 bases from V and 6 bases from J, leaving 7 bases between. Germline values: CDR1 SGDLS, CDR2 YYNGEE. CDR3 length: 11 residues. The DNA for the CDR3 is TGTGCCAGCAGCTCTAGAAATGGCTACACCTTC. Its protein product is CASSSRNGYTF.

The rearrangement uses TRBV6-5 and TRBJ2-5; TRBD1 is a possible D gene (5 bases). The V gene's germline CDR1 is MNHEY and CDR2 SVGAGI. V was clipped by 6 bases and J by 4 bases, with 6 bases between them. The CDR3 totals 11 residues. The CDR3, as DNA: TGTGCCAGCAGGACAGCAGAGACCCAGTACTTC. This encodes CASRTAETQYF.

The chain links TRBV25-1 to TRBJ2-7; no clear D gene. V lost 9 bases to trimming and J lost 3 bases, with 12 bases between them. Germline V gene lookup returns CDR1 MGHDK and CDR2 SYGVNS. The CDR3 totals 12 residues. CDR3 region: CARWADIYEQYF. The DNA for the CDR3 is TGTGCCAGGTGGGCGGATATCTACGAGCAGTACTTC.

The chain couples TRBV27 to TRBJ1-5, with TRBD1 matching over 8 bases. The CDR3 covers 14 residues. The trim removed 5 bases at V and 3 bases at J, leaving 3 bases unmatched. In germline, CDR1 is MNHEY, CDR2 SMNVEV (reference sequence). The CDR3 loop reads CASSDRGANQPQHF. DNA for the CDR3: TGTGCCAGCAGTGACAGGGGAGCCAATCAGCCCCAGCATTTT.

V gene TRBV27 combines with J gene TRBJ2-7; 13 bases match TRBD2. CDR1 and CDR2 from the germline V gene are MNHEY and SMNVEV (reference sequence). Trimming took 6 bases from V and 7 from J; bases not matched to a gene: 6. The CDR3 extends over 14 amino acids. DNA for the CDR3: TGTGCCAGCAGCCCGGGACTAGCGGGATGGGAGCAGTACTTC. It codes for CASSPGLAGWEQYF.

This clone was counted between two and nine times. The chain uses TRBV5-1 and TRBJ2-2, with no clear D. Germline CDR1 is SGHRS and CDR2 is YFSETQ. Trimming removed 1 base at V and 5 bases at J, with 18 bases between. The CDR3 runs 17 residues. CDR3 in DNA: TGCGCCAGCAGCTTGCCCCGGACCCCGACCCTGACCGGGGAGCTGTTTTTT. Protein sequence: CASSLPRTPTLTGELFF.

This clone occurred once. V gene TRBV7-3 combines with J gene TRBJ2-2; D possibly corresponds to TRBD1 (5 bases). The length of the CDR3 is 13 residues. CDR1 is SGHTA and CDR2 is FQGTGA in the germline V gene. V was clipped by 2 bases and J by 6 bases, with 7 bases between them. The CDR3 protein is CASSLAGPGELFF. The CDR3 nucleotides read TGTGCCAGCAGCTTAGCAGGGCCCGGGGAGCTGTTTTTT.

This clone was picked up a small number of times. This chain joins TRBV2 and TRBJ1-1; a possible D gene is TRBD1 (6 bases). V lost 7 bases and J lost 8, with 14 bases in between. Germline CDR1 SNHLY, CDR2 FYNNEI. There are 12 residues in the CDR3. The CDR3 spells CASIAGALEAFF. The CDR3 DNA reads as TGTGCCAGCATTGCGGGGGCCCTCGAAGCTTTCTTT.

DNA for the CDR3: TGTGCGACGAGGGGGTGGCCTGAAGCTTTCTTT. Its translation: CATRGWPEAFF. V usage is TRBV27 and J usage is TRBJ1-1; tentative D call: TRBD1 (6 bases). The length of the CDR3 is 11 residues. Germline values: CDR1 MNHEY, CDR2 SMNVEV (reference sequence).